This is a list of T cell receptor beta chains from one sample in a study of blood T cell repertoires in COVID-19. Assay used: immunoSEQ multiplex PCR; TCRdb lists only in-frame clones, some missing. The data contain 85,000 to 95,000 clones, approximately 89% of them singletons. The sample consisted of peripheral blood. The receptors here all came from a human donor with acute or convalescent COVID-19. The donor label of this sample is uncertain. CDR3s include the opening cysteine and the closing phenylalanine or tryptophan. D genes are given only for firm matches. Clone size appears in some rows only: once, few, many, or a class for an expanded clone.

clone size: few
J gene: TRBJ2-7
V gene: TRBV18
D gene: .
CDR3 protein: CASSPPPGNRAEQYF
CDR3 DNA: TGTGCCAGCTCACCACCCCCAGGGAACCGTGCCGAGCAGTACTTC

clone size: .
J gene: TRBJ2-2
V gene: TRBV27
D gene: TRBD1
CDR3 protein: CASRANGGAGGSTGELFF
CDR3 DNA: TGTGCCAGCAGGGCGAACGGTGGGGCAGGGGGCAGCACCGGGGAGCTGTTTTTT

clone size: .
J gene: TRBJ1-1
V gene: TRBV30
D gene: .
CDR3 protein: CAWSVGGTEAFF
CDR3 DNA: TGTGCCTGGAGTGTAGGGGGCACTGAAGCTTTCTTT

clone size: .
J gene: TRBJ2-7
V gene: TRBV5-4
D gene: .
CDR3 protein: CASSLGQSPPYEQYF
CDR3 DNA: TGTGCCAGCAGCTTGGGACAGTCGCCACCCTACGAGCAGTACTTC

clone size: once
J gene: TRBJ1-4
V gene: TRBV28
D gene: .
CDR3 protein: CASSESSGLGEKLFF
CDR3 DNA: TGTGCCAGCAGTGAGAGTTCGGGGTTAGGAGAAAAACTGTTTTTT

clone size: .
J gene: TRBJ1-2
V gene: TRBV6-1
D gene: .
CDR3 protein: CASSDADFYGYTF
CDR3 DNA: TGTGCCAGCAGTGATGCAGACTTCTATGGCTACACCTTC

clone size: few
J gene: TRBJ2-7
V gene: TRBV3-1/TRBV3-2
D gene: TRBD2
CDR3 protein: CASSPRPRGGYEQYF
CDR3 DNA: TGTGCCAGCAGCCCTCGTCCCCGGGGGGGCTACGAGCAGTACTTC

clone size: .
J gene: TRBJ1-4
V gene: TRBV5-6
D gene: .
CDR3 protein: CASSIRVTNEKLFF
CDR3 DNA: TGTGCCAGCAGTATCAGGGTAACTAATGAAAAACTGTTTTTT

clone size: .
J gene: TRBJ1-1
V gene: TRBV28
D gene: .
CDR3 protein: CASSGWLESLTNTEAFF
CDR3 DNA: TGTGCCAGCAGTGGTTGGTTGGAGAGTCTTACGAACACTGAAGCTTTCTTT

clone size: .
J gene: TRBJ2-7
V gene: TRBV14
D gene: .
CDR3 protein: CASSVSVSYEQYF
CDR3 DNA: TGTGCCAGCAGCGTATCAGTCTCCTACGAGCAGTACTTC